This TCR beta chain was sequenced during a study of post-analysis software for immune sequencing data. The wider study: Secondary progressive, relapsing-remitting and progressive-relapsing multiple sclerosis were among the included disease courses.

A note on this clonotype: Its antigen remains unidentified.

Sequencing libraries made from TCR beta cDNA carried unique molecular identifiers. Yield was approximately 500,000 cDNA molecules from about 0.94 to 9.7 million T cells. TCRdb reprocessed the PCR reads with MiXCR, giving one entry per CDR3 protein. This sample has roughly 800,000 distinct CDR3 sequences; under 70% occur once, and the top ten carry about 4.5%. Overall study findings and caveats: When patients were compared with controls, five TRBV segments were more frequent, TRBV5-6, TRBV5-1 and TRBV20-1 among them. The study found significantly lower normalized Chao1 diversity in multiple sclerosis patients than in controls. The F measure placed samples prepared in the same batch into strongly shared clusters.

The CDR3 extends over 14 amino acids. Trimming removed 0 bases at V and 8 bases at J, with 13 bases between. Germline V gene lookup returns CDR1 LGHDT and CDR2 YNNKEL (reference sequence). The V gene is TRBV3-1, the J gene TRBJ1-2; D gene uncertain. Sequencing was done on a sample of blood. The sequence came from a girl aged 5-17 years with multiple sclerosis. This CDR3 reads CASSQENGRLGYTF. In DNA, the CDR3 is TGTGCCAGCAGCCAAGAGAACGGGCGCCTGGGCTACACCTTC. Combining the CDR3 with reference TRBV3-1 and TRBJ1-2 gives the whole variable domain DTAVSQTPKYLVTQMGNDKSIKCEQNLGHDTMYWYKQDSKKFLKIMFSYNNKELIINETVPNRFSPKSPDKAHLNLHINSLELGDSAVYFCASSQENGRLGYTFGSGTRLTVV.